The 2 T cell receptor beta chains listed next were all sequenced from one sample in a study of OX40 agonist ivuxolimab in advanced cancers. The repertoire was sequenced with immunoSEQ multiplex PCR; TCRdb's copy has only in-frame clones and lacks some. There are 53,000 or so clones in the sample; about 81% occur only once, and around 13% lies in the top ten. Material: CD4+ or CD8+ T cells sorted from blood, obtained in a trial of the OX40 agonist ivuxolimab. These receptors originate from an adult with an advanced solid tumor such as melanoma, head and neck, liver or kidney cancer.

The rearrangement joins TRBV5-6 to TRBJ1-6, with TRBD1 as a possible D gene (5 bases). The CDR3 totals 16 residues. Looked up from germline, CDR1 is SGHDT and CDR2 is YYEEEE. V was pared by 4 bases and J by 8 bases, with 19 bases between. The CDR3 here is CASSLVEGPLDSPLHF. CDR3 in DNA: TGTGCCAGCAGCCTCGTGGAGGGACCTTTGGATTCACCCCTCCACTTT. Complete variable domain (other parts from reference TRBV5-6 and TRBJ1-6): DAGVTQSPTHLIKTRGQQVTLRCSPKSGHDTVSWYQQALGQGPQFIFQYYEEEERQRGNFPDRFSGHQFPNYSSELNVNALLLGDSALYLCASSLVEGPLDSPLHFGNGTRLTVT.

Relative to its sample, this clone is medium-sized (0.01 to 0.1%). The chain uses TRBV5-4 and TRBJ2-1; 11 nucleotides line up with TRBD2. Germline V gene lookup returns CDR1 SGHNT and CDR2 YYREEE (reference sequence). The CDR3 is made up of 15 amino acids. The junction had 15 bases not matched to a gene; V was cut back by 4 bases and J by 15 bases. The CDR3 reads CASSPPSPLAGELFF. CDR3 DNA sequence: TGTGCCAGCAGCCCCCCTTCGCCACTAGCGGGAGAACTGTTCTTC.